This TCR beta chain emerged from a study of cytomegalovirus exposure and HLA in healthy donors. About this clone: What it binds is not known. Within the sample, other DNA sequences also encode this same CDR3.

The CDR3 sequence is 16 residues long. Trimming removed 5 bases from V and 8 bases from J; junction bases left unmatched: 13. The germline gives CDR1 SGHTA, CDR2 FQGNSA. General observations from the study: In vitro checks showed that a few CMV-associated chains really do target CMV antigens. Later work showed greater clonal expansion in HLA-associated TCR beta chains than in equally common others.

Primers included in the PCR were 60 Vbeta and 13 Jbeta primers. Methods used by the authors: An analysis that came later counted approximately 76 million unique TCR beta chains, about 10 million shared. Method: immunoSEQ multiplex PCR; TCRdb's copy keeps in-frame clones and lacks some. The V and J calls and clone size are taken from that table; D and trimming were inferred from the DNA. Altogether 80,000 to 100,000 clones are present, roughly 74% being singletons, with the ten largest covering approximately 16%. The chain joins TRBV7-2 to TRBJ2-1, with 9 bases lining up with TRBD2. This receptor was identified in a woman between 18 and 30 years old in good health and CMV-seropositive. Sequenced input: PBMCs. The CDR3 is CASSPPGTSFLYEQFF. The CDR3, as DNA: TGTGCCAGCAGCCCACCCGGGACTAGCTTTCTCTATGAGCAGTTCTTC.